This TCR beta chain was retrieved from a study of response to subunit inactivated influenza vaccine. The CDR3 totals 14 residues. Between the trimmed V and J ends, which lost 0 bases and 6 bases, there was a span of 11 bases. Germline assignment: CDR1 SGHRS and CDR2 YFSETQ. TCRdb analysed the RT-PCR reads with MiXCR anew, one entry per CDR3 protein. Among around 570,000 distinct CDR3 sequences listed, about 11% were seen once. Separately, the same data were catalogued under a study of T cells expressing NK-cell markers. As reported in that work: For TCR beta, cDNA was produced by 5'RACE template switching with UMIs. Beta-chain profiling covered CD3+CD56+NKG2C+, CD3+CD56+NKG2C- and CD3+CD56-NKG2C+ sorted subsets. These clonotypes, the leaders elsewhere, also led the CD3+CD56-NKG2C+ fraction in several donors.

The chain couples TRBV5-1 to TRBJ2-3; no reliable D call. This sequence was found in a man aged 50 or older who received an inactivated influenza vaccine. Here the sequenced sample was PBMCs from blood, taken on the day of vaccination. The CDR3 DNA follows: TGCGCCAGCAGCTTGGTACAAAGAACGGATACGCAGTATTTT. It specifies CASSLVQRTDTQYF. The full variable domain, completed using reference TRBV5-1 and TRBJ2-3, is KAGVTQTPRYLIKTRGQQVTLSCSPISGHRSVSWYQQTPGQGLQFLFEYFSETQRNKGNFPGRFSGRQFSNSRSEMNVSTLELGDSALYLCASSLVQRTDTQYFGPGTRLTVL.